This record covers a single TCR beta chain. No antigen is known for it. The data are from a study of spatial heterogeneity in lung cancer. Study conclusions and caveats: More often at tumor resection than at routine follow-up, ubiquitous expanded tumor TCRs were detected in the blood.

The time point here: sample taken at primary tumor resection. Tumor, nontumor lung or frozen PBMC supplied whole RNA that was sequenced unsorted. In germline, CDR1 is SQVTM, CDR2 ANQGSEA. Trimming cost V 7 bases and J 1 base, with 5 bases left between them. This CDR3 contains 11 residues. TCR cDNA molecules each had a unique molecular identifier. TCRdb used MiXCR to reprocess the 5' RACE reads, holding one entry per CDR3 protein. The table shows under 80,000 distinct CDR3 sequences, with under 7.5% occurring only once. The starting material was PBMCs, obtained at surgery. V is TRBV29-1 and J is TRBJ2-1; D not resolved. The sequence came from a female donor with early-stage non-small cell lung cancer. The CDR3 DNA is TGCAGCGGCGAGTCCTACAATGAGCAGTTCTTC. Its translation: CSGESYNEQFF.